This TCR beta chain was captured in a study of blood T cell repertoires in COVID-19. Looking at the study overall: Spain, Italy and the United States supplied samples that represented acute and convalescent COVID-19.

Data came from immunoSEQ multiplex PCR; TCRdb stores just in-frame clones and leaves some out. The repertoire holds 60,000 to 70,000 clones, with around 74% as singletons. The clonotype comes from a woman older than 75 with acute or convalescent COVID-19. Sequenced sample: peripheral blood.

CDR3 protein: CASSLGQGRSYTF. CDR3 sequence (DNA): TGTGCCAGCAGTTTAGGGCAGGGTAGAAGCTACACCTTC. The rearrangement joins TRBV12-3 or TRBV12-4 to TRBJ1-2; D is perhaps TRBD1 (5 bases). CDR3 length equals 13 residues. V lost 1 base and J lost 9, with 12 bases in between.